Listed below are T cell receptor beta chains from one sample, sequenced in a study of post-analysis software for immune sequencing data. MiXCR, run by TCRdb on the PCR reads, gives a single entry per CDR3 protein. This table has approximately 690,000 distinct CDR3 sequences, 59% appearing once. Sequencing input: blood. These receptor sequences come from a girl aged 2 to 9 with multiple sclerosis. The conserved cysteine and the conserved F or W are not part of the CDR3 here.

J	V	CDR3
TRBJ2-7	TRBV9	ASSVGPSAVEQY
TRBJ2-7	TRBV12-3/TRBV12-4	ASTADRGYEQY
TRBJ2-7	TRBV29-1	SVLRQGEFREQY
TRBJ2-1	TRBV12-3/TRBV12-4	ASSTSGGWDNEQF
TRBJ1-5	TRBV2	ASSGTNQPQH
TRBJ2-5	TRBV4-1	ASSPGTNGGYQETQY
TRBJ2-1	TRBV12-3/TRBV12-4	AGTAGEKENEQF
TRBJ2-7	TRBV5-6	ASSFMGEQY
TRBJ1-5	TRBV12-3/TRBV12-4	ASSSLTGNQPQH
TRBJ2-3	TRBV9	ASSRRLSATSGSADTQY
TRBJ2-1	TRBV5-1	ASSRGQGLMDEQF
TRBJ2-1	TRBV12-5	ASGRRTSGLGSSYNEQF
TRBJ1-1	TRBV6-6	ATQKRENTEAF
TRBJ2-3	TRBV5-1	ASSMTSGGSADTQY
TRBJ1-1	TRBV11-2	ASSSFRLRGTEAF
TRBJ2-5	TRBV27	ASSLSVDRVQETQY
TRBJ2-1	TRBV3-1	ASSQDMGEQF
TRBJ2-1	TRBV7-3	ASSSRDRTYNEQF
TRBJ2-3	TRBV11-2	ASSLGRGASKTDTQY
TRBJ1-5	TRBV20-1	SAILGQGVQPQH
TRBJ2-3	TRBV7-9	ASSSVAVGTDTQY
TRBJ2-7	TRBV7-6	ASCPTGTGSYEQY
TRBJ1-2	TRBV12-3/TRBV12-4	ASSFSRGGYT
TRBJ1-2	TRBV7-2	ASSLIWQGRGYT